This T cell receptor beta chain appears in the sequencing data of a study of beta chain features in type 1 diabetes. Expressed TCRB transcripts got sequenced, as all isolated RNA was reverse transcribed. Data came from immunoSEQ multiplex PCR; TCRdb stores just in-frame clones and leaves some out. The sample has about 240,000 clones, approximately 15% seen once; the top ten hold approximately 0.018%. This clone was detected only a few times. Its antigen is currently unknown. Sorting of CD4+ naive, central memory, regulatory and stem cell-like memory cells was performed via CD45RO/CCR7/CD25/CD127/CD95/CD27. The germline V gene encodes CDR1 SQVTM and CDR2 ANQGSEA. The CDR3 sequence is 13 residues long. The junction had 7 bases not matched to a gene; V was cut back by 4 bases and J by 7 bases. General observations from the study: Shorter TCRB CDR3s, moderately but significantly so, were found in Type 1 diabetes patients in all four CD4+ subsets. Researchers reported that naive, central memory and Treg TCRB repertoires appeared more similar in patients than in healthy donors.

The sequenced sample consisted of naive CD4+ T cells from blood. The chain uses TRBV29-1 and TRBJ2-7, with 10 bases identical to TRBD1. The receptor was derived from a man aged 25 to 40 with type 1 diabetes. This CDR3 is CSVGRDRGGEQYF. CDR3 coding DNA: TGCAGCGTTGGGAGGGACAGGGGAGGAGAGCAGTACTTC.